The sample holds one count of the clone carrying this TCR beta chain. The antigen is unknown. The CDR3 runs 14 residues. V lost 5 bases to trimming and J lost 2 bases, with 7 bases between them. From germline, CDR1 is SGHAT and CDR2 FQNNGV. This sample stems from a study of PD-1 blockade in mismatch repair-deficient tumors. Regarding the study as a whole: After pembrolizumab, tumor-resident clones rose rapidly, then generally contracted before radiologic responses.

Using immunoSEQ multiplex PCR, the repertoire was profiled, and TCRdb retains in-frame clones only, with some absent. This table has under 95,000 clones, roughly 80% appearing once. The chain employs TRBV11-2 and TRBJ2-6; no reliable D call. Sequenced here: peripheral blood, sampled 44 weeks after starting pembrolizumab. The clonotype was recovered from an adult with mismatch repair-deficient cancer. The CDR3 reads CASSPTTGANVLTF. The DNA of the CDR3 is TGTGCCAGCAGCCCCACCACTGGGGCCAACGTCCTGACTTTC. Full variable domain (outside the CDR3, taken from reference TRBV11-2 and TRBJ2-6): EAGVAQSPRYKIIEKRQSVAFWCNPISGHATLYWYQQILGQGPKLLIQFQNNGVVDDSQLPKDRFSAERLKGVDSTLKIQPAKLEDSAVYLCASSPTTGANVLTFGAGSRLTVL.